This T cell receptor beta chain was identified during a study of CD8 T cells in ankylosing spondylitis (TCRdb year 2017). Regarding the study in general: To find TCR variants linked to disease, the study profiled T cell receptor beta repertoires in ankylosing spondylitis patients and healthy donors. The full study cohort was made up of about 25 ankylosing spondylitis patients and 108 healthy donors. Peripheral blood samples were taken, and synovial fluid was additionally collected from ankylosing spondylitis patients.

In this sample, this clonotype turned up a few times. Its antigen is still unknown. Base qualities were left out, and no much larger clone turns up one base away. Sequencing relied on an Illumina HiSeq 2500. TCR beta libraries were prepared by quantitative 5'-RACE with molecular barcodes. Processing in the source paper ran as follows. A new computational method based on a probabilistic model of VDJ rearrangement was used to identify disease-linked TCR variants. TCRdb handled the public reads itself, with Q25 trimming in fastp and clone calling in MiXCR, and kept productive beta chains. Rows with one shared CDR3 protein collapse into an entry with the most common genes and DNA. V and J calls and clone size were set by TCRdb, not the authors. This sample holds about 300,000 distinct CDR3 sequences; roughly 20% were observed only once. In total, the top ten clones hold roughly 4% of the sample. The CDR3 contains 14 residues, cysteine and phenylalanine counted. The DNA shown is the 42-base CDR3, in frame from base 1. Trimmed from V: 6 bases; trimmed from J: 0 bases; junction bases lacking a gene match: 4.

Results and caveats for the whole study, not just this receptor: Some of the motif variants had been reported before in the synovial fluid and blood of reactive arthritis patients, a finding that suggests common disease-initiation mechanisms. A TCR beta motif made up of several highly homologous amino acid variants appeared to be characteristic of blood from ankylosing spondylitis patients. In peripheral blood, the disease-linked clones were found at relatively low frequencies and had a CD8+ phenotype. According to the report, matched synovial fluid samples from ankylosing spondylitis patients were significantly enriched for the disease-linked clones.

Rearrangement joined TRBV12-3 or TRBV12-4 to TRBJ2-5; 7 middle bases align to TRBD1. The source is a female donor with ankylosing spondylitis or in good health (not recorded which). The sequenced sample consisted of blood, either unsorted or a sorted T cell fraction (not recorded which). The CDR3 reads CASRDRRYQETQYF. The DNA sequence is given as TGTGCCAGCAGGGACAGGAGGTACCAAGAGACCCAGTACTTC.